Shown below are 29 T cell receptor beta chains from a single sample sequenced in a study of T cells in Graves' hyperthyroidism and ophthalmopathy. RNA transcripts gave rise to amplified TCR beta CDR3 regions. HTBI primers drove first-round RT-PCR of the TCR CDR3. TCRdb reprocessed the multiplex PCR reads with MiXCR, giving one entry per CDR3 protein. The sample lists about 640,000 distinct CDR3 sequences; about a fifth were seen once. Sequencing input: blood. The receptors were sampled from a man aged 25 to 45 with Graves' ophthalmopathy.

Worth noting for this clonotype: Here the CDR3 omits its conserved ending phenylalanine or tryptophan, so a read error is the likely source. The chain carries TRBV12-3 or TRBV12-4 and TRBJ2-2; the D gene is possibly TRBD2 (6 bases). V was cut by 5 bases and J by 6 bases, with 10 bases left in between. This CDR3 is 13 amino acids long. The DNA of the CDR3 is TGTGCCAGCAGTGCGGGACTCTCCGGGGAGCTGTTTTCT. This encodes CASSAGLSGELFS.

The chain is built from TRBV19 and TRBJ1-5, with 7 bases lining up with TRBD1. The CDR3 is 15 residues long. Germline CDR1 reads LNHDA; CDR2 reads SQIVND (reference sequence). V was pared by 1 base and J by 5 bases, with 5 bases of the junction left unmatched. The CDR3 loop is CASSIGDRTYQPQHF. CDR3 DNA: TGTGCCAGTAGTATAGGGGACAGAACATATCAGCCCCAGCATTTT.

This clonotype was recorded a few times. V usage is TRBV3-1 and J usage is TRBJ2-2; a weak D match, TRBD1 (6 bases). In germline, CDR1 is LGHDT, CDR2 YNNKEL (reference sequence). The V end lost 0 bases, the J end lost 3 bases, and 14 bases lay between the germline ends. The CDR3 is made up of 17 amino acids. The CDR3 sequence: CASSQDSAGADTGELFF. The CDR3 DNA reads TGTGCCAGCAGCCAAGATAGTGCAGGGGCGGACACCGGGGAGCTGTTTTTT. The variable domain in full, completed from reference TRBV3-1 and TRBJ2-2, reads DTAVSQTPKYLVTQMGNDKSIKCEQNLGHDTMYWYKQDSKKFLKIMFSYNNKELIINETVPNRFSPKSPDKAHLNLHINSLELGDSAVYFCASSQDSAGADTGELFFGEGSRLTVL.

This clonotype was recorded a few times. This chain connects TRBV3-1 to TRBJ1-2; D possibly corresponds to TRBD1 (5 bases). V lost 5 bases and J 6 bases, leaving 13 bases between the germline ends. Germline loops: CDR1 LGHDT, CDR2 YNNKEL (reference sequence). The CDR3 covers 13 residues. CDR3 region: CASSAGGSHGYTF. The CDR3 coding sequence is TGTGCCAGCAGCGCGGGGGGGAGCCATGGCTACACCTTC.

In its sample, this clonotype was seen many times. The rearrangement uses TRBV18 and TRBJ1-1; D is possibly TRBD1 (6 bases). CDR1 and CDR2 (germline): KGHSH, LQKENI. This CDR3 contains 14 residues. V shed 0 bases and J shed 8 bases, with 13 bases lying between them. The CDR3 coding sequence is TGTGCCAGCTCACCACCCGGGACACCCGTGGAAGCTTTCTTT. Encoded protein: CASSPPGTPVEAFF. The full variable domain, with the rest looked up from reference TRBV18 and TRBJ1-1, is NAGVMQNPRHLVRRRGQEARLRCSPMKGHSHVYWYRQLPEEGLKFMVYLQKENIIDESGMPKERFSAEFPKEGPSILRIQQVVRGDSAAYFCASSPPGTPVEAFFGQGTRLTVV.

This clonotype was counted many times. The chain employs TRBV18 and TRBJ1-5; weak D call: TRBD1 (5 bases). Germline loops: CDR1 KGHSH, CDR2 LQKENI. The CDR3 consists of 14 residues. The germline V and J ends were trimmed by 5 bases and 5 bases, with 13 bases remaining between them. The CDR3 DNA follows: TGTGCCAGCTCATCGGGGCCGGGCGATCAGCCCCAGCATTTT. It specifies CASSSGPGDQPQHF.

The chain combines TRBV11-2 with TRBJ2-2, with 16 bases fitting TRBD2. Germline V lookup: CDR1 SGHAT, CDR2 FQNNGV. The CDR3 contains 18 residues. The J segment lost 3 bases and the V segment lost 5 bases, leaving 6 bases of the junction unmatched. The CDR3 DNA follows: TGTGCCAGCAGCCATGGGACTAGCGGGAGGGGTGACACCGGGGAGCTGTTTTTT. The encoded protein is CASSHGTSGRGDTGELFF.

The chain joins TRBV5-1 to TRBJ2-3; 9 nucleotides agree with TRBD2. The junction had 7 bases not matched to a gene; V was cut back by 2 bases and J by 0 bases. Looked up from germline, CDR1 is SGHRS and CDR2 is YFSETQ. This CDR3 is built from 17 residues. As DNA, the CDR3 is TGCGCCAGCAGCTTAAGGATAGCGGGAGCGAGCACAGATACGCAGTATTTT. Protein product: CASSLRIAGASTDTQYF.

This clonotype was seen many times. The chain carries TRBV28 and TRBJ2-7; 8 nucleotides match TRBD2. From germline, CDR1 is MDHEN and CDR2 SYDVKM. The length of the CDR3 is 16 residues. Losses at the gene ends were 7 bases for V and 5 bases for J; bases not matched to a gene: 16. CDR3 protein: CASTSGGVQGGNEQYF. In nucleotides, the CDR3 is TGTGCCAGCACCTCGGGGGGGGTACAGGGAGGCAACGAGCAGTACTTC.

This clonotype appeared many times. The V gene is TRBV11-2, the J gene TRBJ2-6; D call uncertain. The CDR3 contains 15 residues. With 5 bases removed from V and 0 bases from J, the gap between germline ends came to 8 bases. The V gene's germline CDR1 is SGHAT and CDR2 FQNNGV. The CDR3 sequence: CASSPYLSGANVLTF. CDR3 DNA sequence: TGTGCCAGCAGCCCATACCTCTCTGGGGCCAACGTCCTGACTTTC.

In this sample, this clonotype turned up many times. The J gene is TRBJ1-2, the V gene TRBV30, with a tentative D call TRBD1 (6 bases). CDR1 and CDR2 from the germline V gene are GTSNPN and SVGIG (reference sequence). Trimming stripped 5 bases from V and 1 base from J, with 11 bases between. The length of the CDR3 is 13 residues. The CDR3: CAWQDRVNYGYTF. CDR3 nucleotides: TGTGCCTGGCAGGACAGAGTTAACTATGGCTACACCTTC.

The sample holds many counts of this clonotype. The rearrangement uses TRBV18 and TRBJ1-1; D gene ambiguous. CDR3 length: 15 amino acids. Germline values: CDR1 KGHSH, CDR2 LQKENI. Deletions cut 5 bases from V and 3 bases from J, with 16 bases between. This CDR3 is CASSIGLVRDTEAFF. The CDR3 DNA follows: TGTGCCAGCTCAATCGGGCTAGTCCGAGACACTGAAGCTTTCTTT.

The V gene is TRBV28, the J gene TRBJ1-2, with 7 bases fitting TRBD1. The length of the CDR3 is 14 residues. With 3 bases clipped from V and 4 bases from J, the junction kept 5 bases outside the gene matches. Germline V CDR1 and CDR2: MDHEN, SYDVKM. CDR3 sequence reads: CASSFPGQSYGYTF. CDR3 DNA sequence: TGTGCCAGCAGTTTTCCGGGACAGAGCTATGGCTACACCTTC.

The chain couples TRBV4-1 to TRBJ2-5; no definite D call. This CDR3 is built from 14 residues. The germline CDR1 and CDR2 sequences are MGHRA and YSYEKL. V was pared by 0 bases and J by 5 bases, with 10 bases between. CDR3 residues: CASSQDDQEETQYF. CDR3 DNA sequence: TGCGCCAGCAGCCAAGATGACCAGGAGGAGACCCAGTACTTC.

The CDR3 reads CASSAGEGWSSYEQYF. Here the CDR3 DNA reads TGTGCCAGCAGTGCGGGGGAAGGCTGGAGCTCCTACGAGCAGTACTTC. The chain joins TRBV7-8 to TRBJ2-7, with 7 nucleotides matching TRBD2. The germline V gene has CDR1 SGHVS and CDR2 FQNEAQ. The V segment lost 6 bases and the J segment 0 bases; nucleotides outside the gene matches: 11. This CDR3 is 16 amino acids long.

At least ten counts were recorded for this clonotype. The rearrangement joins TRBV30 to TRBJ1-1; 8 bases line up with TRBD1. The CDR3 consists of 12 residues. The germline V gene encodes CDR1 GTSNPN and CDR2 SVGIG (reference sequence). Trimming removed 2 bases from V and 6 bases from J; junction bases left unmatched: 2. CDR3 DNA sequence: TGTGCCTGGAGTAAACAGGGGGCTGAAGCTTTCTTT. This encodes CAWSKQGAEAFF.

This clonotype appeared a few times. The rearrangement joins TRBV20-1 to TRBJ2-1, with D unclear. Trimming left V 6 bases short and J 9 bases short, with 24 bases between. The CDR3 has 15 residues. Germline V gives CDR1 DFQATT, CDR2 SNEGSKA (reference sequence). CDR3 nucleotide sequence: TGCAGTGCGTACACCTTTGGAACGCAAGGCACTGAGCAGTTCTTC. Residues: CSAYTFGTQGTEQFF.

A few counts support this clonotype. V is TRBV9 and J is TRBJ1-1; TRBD1 is a possible D gene (6 bases). Germline-derived CDR1 and CDR2 are SGDLS and YYNGEE. V was cut by 0 bases and J by 3 bases, with 12 bases left in between. The CDR3 runs 15 residues. CDR3 amino acids: CASSVGSRGDTEAFF. The DNA of the CDR3 is TGTGCCAGCAGCGTAGGGTCTAGGGGGGACACTGAAGCTTTCTTT.

This clonotype was seen a handful of times. The chain links TRBV6-5 to TRBJ1-1, with D possibly matching TRBD1 (5 bases). Trimming removed 2 bases at V and 4 bases at J, with 11 bases between. This CDR3 contains 14 residues. Per germline, CDR1 MNHEY and CDR2 SVGAGI. CDR3 DNA sequence: TGTGCCAGCAGTTACCGGCGCAGGGTCACTGAAGCTTTCTTT. It translates to CASSYRRRVTEAFF.

This clonotype appeared many times. The gene calls are TRBV20-1 and TRBJ1-1; no reliable D call. CDR3 length: 14 residues. V dropped 3 bases and J dropped 3 bases, with 14 bases sitting between them. Germline lookup yields CDR1 DFQATT and CDR2 SNEGSKA (reference sequence). The CDR3 is CSASEIGLDTEAFF. CDR3 bases: TGCAGTGCTAGCGAGATCGGACTGGACACTGAAGCTTTCTTT.

This clonotype was picked up a small number of times. The chain is built from TRBV6-1 and TRBJ1-2, with 10 positions matching TRBD1. The CDR3 spans 13 residues. V trimming: 4 bases; J trimming: 6 bases; junction bases outside the gene matches: 2. CDR1 and CDR2 (germline): MNHNS, SASEGT. The CDR3 spells CASSGGTGDGYTF. The DNA for the CDR3 is TGTGCCAGCAGTGGGGGGACAGGGGATGGCTACACCTTC.

This clonotype was observed many times. V is TRBV30 and J is TRBJ2-5, with 12 bases aligning to TRBD2. This CDR3 region has 18 residues. The V segment lost 2 bases and the J segment 5 bases; nucleotides outside the gene matches: 15. From germline, CDR1 is GTSNPN and CDR2 SVGIG (reference sequence). As DNA, the CDR3 is TGTGCCTGGAGTTCCCCCCGGAGGCGACTAGCGGGAGAGGAGACCCAGTACTTC. This gives the protein CAWSSPRRRLAGEETQYF.

This clonotype has more than one count but fewer than ten. The rearrangement joins TRBV18 to TRBJ1-3, with D unclear. Germline V gene data show CDR1 as KGHSH and CDR2 as LQKENI. V was clipped by 3 bases and J by 4 bases, with 10 bases between them. This CDR3 is 14 amino acids long. The CDR3 coding sequence is TGTGCCAGCTCACCGGACCTTATGGGAAACACCATATATTTT. Translated: CASSPDLMGNTIYF. Looking up the rest from reference TRBV18 and TRBJ1-3 gives the full variable domain: NAGVMQNPRHLVRRRGQEARLRCSPMKGHSHVYWYRQLPEEGLKFMVYLQKENIIDESGMPKERFSAEFPKEGPSILRIQQVVRGDSAAYFCASSPDLMGNTIYFGEGSWLTVV.

This chain joins TRBV4-1 and TRBJ2-7; 9 nucleotides agree with TRBD2. This CDR3 region has 15 residues. Trimming removed 0 bases from V and 3 bases from J; junction bases left unmatched: 3. Looked up from germline, CDR1 is MGHRA and CDR2 is YSYEKL. The CDR3 loop is CASSQDSLAGYEQYF. The CDR3 DNA reads as TGCGCCAGCAGCCAAGATTCACTAGCGGGCTACGAGCAGTACTTC.

V is TRBV3-1 and J is TRBJ2-1, with TRBD2 identical over 12 bases. The CDR3 totals 16 residues. From germline, CDR1 is LGHDT and CDR2 YNNKEL (reference sequence). V lost 3 bases to trimming and J lost 10 bases; unmatched junction nucleotides: 10. The CDR3 protein is CASSQSAGTSGSEQFF. Written as DNA, the CDR3 is TGTGCCAGCAGCCAGTCCGCCGGGACTAGCGGGTCAGAGCAGTTCTTC.

V usage is TRBV6-1 and J usage is TRBJ1-4, with D hard to call. Germline assignment: CDR1 MNHNS and CDR2 SASEGT. V was trimmed by 8 bases and J by 8 bases, leaving 12 bases between them. The CDR3 spans 12 residues. CDR3 nucleotide sequence: TGTGCCAGCGGACGGGAGGAAGAAAAACTGTTTTTT. Protein product: CASGREEEKLFF.

Of note for this clonotype: This may be a read error: a much more frequent sequence differs by one nucleotide. The chain is built from TRBV28 and TRBJ1-3, with D possibly being TRBD1 (6 bases). In germline, CDR1 is MDHEN, CDR2 SYDVKM. This CDR3 spans 19 amino acids. CDR3: CTSSPPLRDKILSGNTIYF. Written as DNA, the CDR3 is TGTACCAGCAGTCCACCACTGAGGGACAAAATACTATCTGGAAACACCATATATTTT. The full variable domain, completed using reference TRBV28 and TRBJ1-3, is DVKVTQSSRYLVKRTGEKVFLECVQDMDHENMFWYRQDPGLGLRLIYFSYDVKMKEKGDIPEGYSVSREKKERFSLILESASTNQTSMYLCTSSPPLRDKILSGNTIYFGEGSWLTVV.

The table lists this clonotype with many counts. J is TRBJ2-5 and V is TRBV2; D is undetermined. V was trimmed by 5 bases and J by 5 bases, leaving 12 bases between them. CDR1 SNHLY and CDR2 FYNNEI come from the germline V gene. CDR3 length: 13 residues. The CDR3 DNA sequence: TGTGCCAGCAGTCCCCGACGGCAGGAGACCCAGTACTTC. It is translated as CASSPRRQETQYF.

This clonotype was counted between two and nine times. The chain is built from TRBV20-1 and TRBJ1-5; TRBD1 aligns across 9 bases. Germline values: CDR1 DFQATT, CDR2 SNEGSKA (reference sequence). This CDR3 has 16 residues. V dropped 6 bases and J dropped 3; count of bases not matched to a gene: 12. In nucleotides, the CDR3 is TGCAGTGCCAAGATTACCGGGACAGGGATCAATCAGCCCCAGCATTTT. Translating gives CSAKITGTGINQPQHF.